Below, 8 T cell receptor beta chains from the same sample are listed, as sequenced in a study of blood T cell repertoires in COVID-19. Only in-frame clones appear in the TCRdb table, and some are missing; sequencing was by immunoSEQ multiplex PCR. Counted here are around 50,000 clones, around 89% occurring once; the ten biggest clones make up about 8.8%. Specimen: peripheral blood. The receptors shown here come from a man aged 50-59 years with active COVID-19.

The chain joins TRBV19 to TRBJ2-2; 8 nucleotides line up with TRBD2. V trimming: 8 bases; J trimming: 7 bases; junction bases outside the gene matches: 6. The CDR3 consists of 13 residues. CDR1 and CDR2 from the germline V gene are LNHDA and SQIVND (reference sequence). CDR3 sequence reads: CASRTGGIGELFF. CDR3 bases: TGTGCCAGTCGGACGGGGGGGATCGGGGAGCTGTTTTTT.

V usage is TRBV6-2 or TRBV6-3 and J usage is TRBJ2-1; 12 bases agree with TRBD2. V lost 2 bases and J lost 9; bases outside the gene matches: 8. Germline V gene sequence: CDR1 MNHEY, CDR2 SVGEGT. The CDR3 loop spans 16 amino acids. CDR3 sequence: CASSYPWTSGKGEQFF. The CDR3, as DNA: TGTGCCAGCAGTTACCCTTGGACTAGCGGGAAGGGTGAGCAGTTCTTC.

As for this clone: This sample also contains other DNA sequences that code for the same CDR3. The chain recombines TRBV7-9 with TRBJ2-5; 8 bases line up with TRBD2. V gave up 1 base and J gave up 5 bases; unmatched junction bases: 3. This CDR3 spans 14 amino acids. Germline V CDR1 and CDR2: SEHNR, FQNEAQ (reference sequence). For the CDR3, the DNA is TGTGCCAGCAGCTTAGGAGCGGGGGTGGAGACCCAGTACTTC. Amino acid sequence: CASSLGAGVETQYF. Combining the CDR3 with reference TRBV7-9 and TRBJ2-5 gives the whole variable domain DTGVSQNPRHKITKRGQNVTFRCDPISEHNRLYWYRQTLGQGPEFLTYFQNEAQLEKSRLLSDRFSAERPKGSFSTLEIQRTEQGDSAMYLCASSLGAGVETQYFGPGTRLLVL.

The chain couples TRBV2 to TRBJ2-3; 8 bases are a match to TRBD1. From germline, CDR1 is SNHLY and CDR2 FYNNEI. J lost 0 bases, V lost 4 bases, and 9 bases had no gene match. This CDR3 spans 17 amino acids. The CDR3 loop is CASSVLPGQVSTDTQYF. In DNA, the CDR3 is TGTGCCAGCAGTGTCCTTCCGGGACAGGTTAGCACAGATACGCAGTATTTT.

This clone has a single count. The chain employs TRBV7-9 and TRBJ1-4; 8 bases fit TRBD1. The V gene's germline CDR1 is SEHNR and CDR2 FQNEAQ (reference sequence). This CDR3 spans 16 amino acids. V dropped 5 bases and J dropped 0; count of bases not matched to a gene: 5. CDR3 in amino acids: CASSQGQATTNEKLFF. The CDR3 DNA sequence: TGTGCCAGCAGCCAGGGACAGGCCACAACTAATGAAAAACTGTTTTTT.

The V call is TRBV24-1, the J call TRBJ2-1; 9 bases match TRBD1. J gave up 8 bases and V 4 bases, and 11 bases lay outside the gene matches. This CDR3 region has 16 residues. CDR1 is KGHDR and CDR2 is SFDVKD in the germline V gene. The CDR3 nucleotides are TGTGCCACCAGTGACCCGACAGGGGGGTCGATGGATGAGCAGTTCTTC. It yields the protein CATSDPTGGSMDEQFF.

The genes are TRBV27 and TRBJ2-7; D is possibly TRBD1 (6 bases). CDR1 is MNHEY, CDR2 SMNVEV, per germline (reference sequence). The V end was cut by 5 bases, the J end by 0 bases, with 11 bases between. The CDR3 spans 14 residues. The CDR3 spells CASSPGQNSYEQYF. The DNA for the CDR3 is TGTGCCAGCAGTCCCGGACAGAACTCCTACGAGCAGTACTTC.

V and J are TRBV6-2 or TRBV6-3 and TRBJ2-7, with D possibly TRBD2 on 6 matching bases. Germline CDR1 MNHEY, CDR2 SVGEGT. This CDR3 spans 14 amino acids. V was clipped by 1 base and J by 2 bases, with 9 bases between them. The CDR3 here is CASSYLRETYEQYF. In DNA, the CDR3 is TGTGCCAGCAGTTACTTGCGGGAAACCTACGAGCAGTACTTC.